In this sample, the clone carrying this TCR beta chain turned up a few times. This entry belongs to a study of control samples from healthy donors and cancer patients. The CDR3 is made up of 13 amino acids. Germline lookup yields CDR1 MNHEY and CDR2 SMNVEV (reference sequence). Trimming pared 10 bases from V and 2 bases from J, leaving 9 bases between. Profiling relied on immunoSEQ multiplex PCR, and the TCRdb table lists in-frame clones only, not all of them. In the table there are under 200,000 clones, 91% of which are singletons. The gene calls are TRBV27 and TRBJ2-6; the D gene is possibly TRBD1 (6 bases). Material: blood. The TCR was taken from a woman in her 30s in good health. The CDR3 is CAIRGAGANVLTF. CDR3 in DNA: TGTGCCATCAGGGGTGCTGGGGCCAACGTCCTGACTTTC.